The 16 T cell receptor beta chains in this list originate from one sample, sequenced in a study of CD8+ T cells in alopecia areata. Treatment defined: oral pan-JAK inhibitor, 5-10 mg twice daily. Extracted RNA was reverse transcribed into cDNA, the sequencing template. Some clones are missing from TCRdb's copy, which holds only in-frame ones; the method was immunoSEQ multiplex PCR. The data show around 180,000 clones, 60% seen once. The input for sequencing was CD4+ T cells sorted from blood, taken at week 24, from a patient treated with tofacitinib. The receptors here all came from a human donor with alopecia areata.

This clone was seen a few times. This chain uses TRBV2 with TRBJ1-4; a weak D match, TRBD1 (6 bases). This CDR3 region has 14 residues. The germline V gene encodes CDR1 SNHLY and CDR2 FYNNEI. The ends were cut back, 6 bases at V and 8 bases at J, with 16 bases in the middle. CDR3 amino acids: CASRQGLDREKLFF. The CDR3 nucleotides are TGTGCCAGCAGACAGGGCTTGGACAGAGAAAAACTGTTTTTT.

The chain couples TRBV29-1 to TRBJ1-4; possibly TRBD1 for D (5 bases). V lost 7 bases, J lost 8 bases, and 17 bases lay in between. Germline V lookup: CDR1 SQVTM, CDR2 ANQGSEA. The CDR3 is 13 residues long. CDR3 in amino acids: CSASTVLKEKLFF. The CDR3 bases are TGCAGCGCCTCGACAGTCCTTAAGGAAAAACTGTTTTTT.

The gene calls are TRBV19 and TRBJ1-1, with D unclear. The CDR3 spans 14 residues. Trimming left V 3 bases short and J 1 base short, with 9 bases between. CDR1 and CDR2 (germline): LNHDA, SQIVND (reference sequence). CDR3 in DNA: TGTGCCAGTAGTATCGGACCGCAGAACACTGAAGCTTTCTTT. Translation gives CASSIGPQNTEAFF.

CDR3 DNA sequence: TGCGCCAGCAGCCGACAGGGAGTAACTGAAGCTTTCTTT. It yields the protein CASSRQGVTEAFF. The J gene is TRBJ1-1, the V gene TRBV4-3; 7 bases agree with TRBD1. With V trimmed by 4 bases and J by 5 bases, 4 bases remained unmatched. CDR3 size: 13 residues. Germline V CDR1 and CDR2: LGHNA, YSLEER.

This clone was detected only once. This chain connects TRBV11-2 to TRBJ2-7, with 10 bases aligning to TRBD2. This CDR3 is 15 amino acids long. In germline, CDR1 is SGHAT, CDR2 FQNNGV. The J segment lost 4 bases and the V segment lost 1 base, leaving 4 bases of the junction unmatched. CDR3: CASSLGLAGVYEQYF. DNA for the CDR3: TGTGCCAGCAGCTTAGGGCTAGCGGGGGTTTACGAGCAGTACTTC.

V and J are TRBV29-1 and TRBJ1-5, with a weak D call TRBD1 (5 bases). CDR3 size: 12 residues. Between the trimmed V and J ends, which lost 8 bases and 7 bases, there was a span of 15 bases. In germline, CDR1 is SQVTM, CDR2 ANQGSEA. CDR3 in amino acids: CSCLGVGQPQHF. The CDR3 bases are TGCAGCTGCCTGGGGGTGGGACAGCCCCAGCATTTT.

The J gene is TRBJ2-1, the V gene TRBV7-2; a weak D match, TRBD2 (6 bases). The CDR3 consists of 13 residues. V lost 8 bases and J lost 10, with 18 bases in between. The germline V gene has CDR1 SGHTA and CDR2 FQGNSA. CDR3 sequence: CASCEFLGGEQFF. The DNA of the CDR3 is TGTGCCAGCTGTGAGTTCTTAGGAGGGGAGCAGTTCTTC.

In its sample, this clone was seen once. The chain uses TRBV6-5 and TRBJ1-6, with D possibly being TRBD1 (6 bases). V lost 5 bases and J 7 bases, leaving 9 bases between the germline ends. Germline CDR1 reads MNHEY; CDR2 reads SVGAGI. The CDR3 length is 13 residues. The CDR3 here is CASSQGPNSPLHF. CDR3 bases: TGTGCCAGCAGTCAGGGGCCAAATTCACCCCTCCACTTT.

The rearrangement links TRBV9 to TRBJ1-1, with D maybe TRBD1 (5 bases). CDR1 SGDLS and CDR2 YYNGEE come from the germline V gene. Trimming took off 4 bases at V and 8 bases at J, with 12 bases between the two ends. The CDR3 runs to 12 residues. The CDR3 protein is CASSPNDREAFF. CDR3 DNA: TGTGCCAGCAGCCCTAACGACAGAGAAGCTTTCTTT.

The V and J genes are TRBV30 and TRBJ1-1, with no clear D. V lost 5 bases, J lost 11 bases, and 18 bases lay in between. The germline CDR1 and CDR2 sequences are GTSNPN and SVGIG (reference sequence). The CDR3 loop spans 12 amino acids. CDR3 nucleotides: TGTGCCTGGTTCGGGATGGGGTATCTGGCTTTCTTT. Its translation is CAWFGMGYLAFF.

The CDR3 coding sequence is TGTGCCAGCAGCCCTCTATCTGGGGCCAACGTCCTGACTTTC. Protein product: CASSPLSGANVLTF. This chain uses TRBV14 with TRBJ2-6; the D is unclear. CDR3 length equals 14 residues. Germline V gives CDR1 SGHDN, CDR2 FVKESK. The V end lost 4 bases, the J end lost 1 base, and 5 bases lay between the germline ends.

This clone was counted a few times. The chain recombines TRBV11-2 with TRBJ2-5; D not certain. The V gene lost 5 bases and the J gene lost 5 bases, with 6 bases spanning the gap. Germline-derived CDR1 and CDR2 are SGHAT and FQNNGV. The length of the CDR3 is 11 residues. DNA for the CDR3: TGTGCCAGCAGCGCCAGGGAGACCCAGTACTTC. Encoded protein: CASSARETQYF. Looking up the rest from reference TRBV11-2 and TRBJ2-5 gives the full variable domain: EAGVAQSPRYKIIEKRQSVAFWCNPISGHATLYWYQQILGQGPKLLIQFQNNGVVDDSQLPKDRFSAERLKGVDSTLKIQPAKLEDSAVYLCASSARETQYFGPGTRLLVL.

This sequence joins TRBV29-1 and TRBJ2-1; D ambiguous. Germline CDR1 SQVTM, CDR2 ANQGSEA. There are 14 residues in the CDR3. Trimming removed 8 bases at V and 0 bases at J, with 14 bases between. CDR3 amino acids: CSYLTPPSYNEQFF. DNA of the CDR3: TGCAGCTACCTAACACCTCCCTCCTACAATGAGCAGTTCTTC.

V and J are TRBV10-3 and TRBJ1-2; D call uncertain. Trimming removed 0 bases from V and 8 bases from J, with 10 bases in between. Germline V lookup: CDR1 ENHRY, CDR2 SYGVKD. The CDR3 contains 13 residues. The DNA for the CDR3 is TGTGCCATCAGTGAGTCGTTTACGGGGGGCTACACCTTC. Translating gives CAISESFTGGYTF.

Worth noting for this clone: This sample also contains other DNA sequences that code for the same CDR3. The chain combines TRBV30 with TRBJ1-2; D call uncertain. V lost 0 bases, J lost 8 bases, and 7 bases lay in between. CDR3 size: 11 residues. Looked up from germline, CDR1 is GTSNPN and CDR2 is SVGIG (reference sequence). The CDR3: CAWSVQGGYTF. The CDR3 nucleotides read TGTGCCTGGAGTGTACAAGGGGGCTACACCTTC. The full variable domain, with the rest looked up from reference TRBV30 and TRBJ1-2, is SQTIHQWPATLVQPVGSPLSLECTVEGTSNPNLYWYRQAAGRGLQLLFYSVGIGQISSEVPQNLSASRPQDRQFILSSKKLLLSDSGFYLCAWSVQGGYTFGSGTRLTVV.

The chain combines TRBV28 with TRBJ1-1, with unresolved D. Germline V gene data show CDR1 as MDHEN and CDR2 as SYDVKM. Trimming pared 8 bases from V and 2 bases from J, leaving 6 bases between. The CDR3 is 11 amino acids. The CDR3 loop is CASRLNTEAFF. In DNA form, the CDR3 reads TGTGCCAGCCGGCTTAACACTGAAGCTTTCTTT.